The rows below give T cell receptor beta chains drawn from one sample of a study of T cells in Graves' hyperthyroidism and ophthalmopathy. In TCRdb, the multiplex PCR reads were re-called with MiXCR into one record per CDR3 protein. The sample holds 330,000 or so distinct CDR3 sequences, less than 20% seen once. Sequencing was carried out using blood. Receptor source: a woman in her thirties or forties with Graves' ophthalmopathy. The conserved cysteine and the conserved F or W are not part of the CDR3 here.

v_call	j_call	cdr3_aa
TRBV12-3/TRBV12-4	TRBJ1-1	ASSLVPHMFQAY
TRBV20-1	TRBJ2-5	SATTSGRKKETQY
TRBV7-9	TRBJ2-7	ASSSDPGGLYEQY
TRBV7-2	TRBJ2-7	ASSLPGSSYEQY
TRBV6-2/TRBV6-3	TRBJ2-7	ASSPGQGFDEQY
TRBV20-1	TRBJ1-2	SASSGQPGPFYGYT
TRBV25-1	TRBJ2-7	ASTTEITTSGVGEQY
TRBV6-5	TRBJ2-4	ASTSSRRGDKNIQY
TRBV24-1	TRBJ2-7	ATSDSQGYEQY
TRBV6-9	TRBJ1-1	ASSEPTGGITEAF
TRBV27	TRBJ1-2	ASSLSQGVYGYT
TRBV6-2/TRBV6-3	TRBJ1-1	ASSPDRQGSNTEAF
TRBV20-1	TRBJ2-7	SAHDSYEQY
TRBV7-8	TRBJ2-5	ASSRWTRSETQY
TRBV15	TRBJ2-5	ATSRRIGAVQETQY
TRBV7-3	TRBJ2-5	ASSLQAGDQTQY
TRBV12-5	TRBJ1-2	ASAPNTGTAKFYGYT
TRBV20-1	TRBJ1-5	SATRGGGNQPQH
TRBV6-2/TRBV6-3	TRBJ2-7	ASASPPRGYSYEQY
TRBV12-3/TRBV12-4	TRBJ2-2	ASSLAAATGELF
TRBV5-1	TRBJ2-7	ASTRDSHTIDYEQY
TRBV11-1	TRBJ1-1	ASSLTGREAF
TRBV20-1	TRBJ2-2	SAREYTGELF